The source of this T cell receptor beta chain is a study of T cell repertoires in cytomegalovirus infection. TCRdb reanalysed the reads using MiXCR and keeps one entry per CDR3 protein. The profile covers hundreds of thousands of distinct CDR3 sequences, with roughly 33% appearing a single time and around 12% taken by the ten largest. CDR3 length equals 16 residues. Germline assignment: CDR1 ENHRY and CDR2 SYGVKD. The ends lost 3 bases at V and 4 bases at J; junction bases unmatched: 7. Remarks on this clonotype: The antigen is not known.

This sequence was found in a human donor in good health (CMV status not recorded). Some clones in this sample may be carry-over from other donors' samples. V gene TRBV10-3 combines with J gene TRBJ2-1; 9 nucleotides line up with TRBD2. Here the sequenced sample was cultured CD8+ T cells from PBMCs, taken from culture after CMV antigen stimulation. The CDR3 reads CAISDPSGGPYNEQFF. The CDR3 region has the DNA TGTGCCATCAGTGACCCCAGCGGGGGGCCATACAATGAGCAGTTCTTC.